A single sample gave rise to the 27 T cell receptor beta chains below, sequenced in a study of blood T cell repertoires in COVID-19. TCRdb's copy holds only in-frame clones and misses some; the assay was immunoSEQ multiplex PCR. The data show more than 400,000 clones, roughly 88% seen once. The specimen was peripheral blood. These receptors came from a human donor in a cohort sampled during active COVID-19.

The V gene is TRBV5-1, the J gene TRBJ2-1; 12 nucleotides match TRBD2. Trimming removed 1 base from V and 8 bases from J; junction bases left unmatched: 4. Germline V gene sequence: CDR1 SGHRS, CDR2 YFSETQ. This CDR3 is built from 15 residues. The CDR3 here is CASSLTSGRRYEQFF. Written as DNA, the CDR3 is TGCGCCAGCAGCTTGACTAGCGGGAGGAGGTATGAGCAGTTCTTC.

The V and J genes are TRBV5-5 and TRBJ1-5; TRBD1 matches 7 bases. The length of the CDR3 is 13 residues. Trimming cost V 1 base and J 7 bases; bases outside gene matches: 2. Looked up from germline, CDR1 is SGHKS and CDR2 is YYEKEE (reference sequence). CDR3 loop: CASSLTGDQPQHF. The CDR3 DNA reads TGTGCCAGCAGCTTGACAGGGGACCAGCCCCAGCATTTT.

V and J are TRBV4-2 and TRBJ2-2, with a tentative D call TRBD2 (6 bases). Germline CDR1 reads LGHNA; CDR2 reads YNFKEQ. The CDR3 sequence is 15 residues long. V was cut by 3 bases and J by 1 base, with 9 bases left in between. The CDR3 nucleotides read TGTGCCAGCAGCCAGGGACTCGAGAACACCGGGGAGCTGTTTTTT. It codes for CASSQGLENTGELFF.

The gene calls are TRBV23-1 and TRBJ1-1; D is possibly TRBD1 (5 bases). TRBV23-1 is an ORF, with its function uncertain. CDR3 size: 18 residues. Trimming cost V 3 bases and J 0 bases, with 20 bases left between them. The CDR3 sequence is CASSQGEALRFMNTEAFF. The CDR3 DNA reads TGCGCCAGCAGTCAGGGGGAGGCCCTACGATTCATGAACACTGAAGCTTTCTTT.

The chain recombines TRBV5-8 with TRBJ1-2; D perhaps matches TRBD1 (5 bases). Trimming took off 3 bases at V and 5 bases at J, with 11 bases between the two ends. This CDR3 has 13 amino acids. The germline gives CDR1 SGHTS, CDR2 YDEGEE. The CDR3 is CASSSGRWYGYTF. The CDR3 nucleotides read TGTGCCAGCAGCTCAGGGAGGTGGTATGGCTACACCTTC.

This rearrangement joins TRBV11-2 to TRBJ2-1; 9 bases match TRBD2. This CDR3 spans 16 amino acids. J gave up 0 bases and V 4 bases, and 4 bases lay outside the gene matches. Germline V CDR1 and CDR2: SGHAT, FQNNGV. CDR3 nucleotide sequence: TGTGCCAGCAGCTCCCGAGCGGGAGGCTCCTACAATGAGCAGTTCTTC. Amino acid sequence: CASSSRAGGSYNEQFF.

A single count supports this clone. J is TRBJ2-7 and V is TRBV7-3, with 13 bases matching TRBD2. V was clipped by 4 bases and J by 7 bases; unmatched bases: 7. This CDR3 region has 15 residues. Germline lookup yields CDR1 SGHTA and CDR2 FQGTGA. The CDR3 sequence: CASSYGLAGVGEQYF. CDR3 in DNA: TGTGCCAGCAGCTACGGACTAGCGGGAGTGGGGGAGCAGTACTTC.

This clone was recorded once. This rearrangement joins TRBV7-9 to TRBJ1-6; D call uncertain. Trimming removed 1 base from V and 5 bases from J, with 12 bases in between. The germline CDR1 and CDR2 sequences are SEHNR and FQNEAQ (reference sequence). The CDR3 is 16 residues long. CDR3 loop: CASSLGAPGNNSPLHF. The CDR3 DNA is TGTGCCAGCAGCTTAGGGGCTCCCGGAAATAATTCACCCCTCCACTTT.

In this sample, this clone turned up once. V usage is TRBV5-5 and J usage is TRBJ1-1, with D maybe TRBD1 (6 bases). Germline V gene lookup returns CDR1 SGHKS and CDR2 YYEKEE (reference sequence). The CDR3 is 13 amino acids. The V end lost 0 bases, the J end lost 4 bases, and 7 bases lay between the germline ends. CDR3 sequence (DNA): TGTGCCAGCAGCTTGGACAGGGCCACTGAAGCTTTCTTT. This gives the protein CASSLDRATEAFF.

This chain links TRBV12-3 or TRBV12-4 with TRBJ2-3; D is perhaps TRBD1 (5 bases). The CDR3 has 13 residues. V was shortened by 8 bases and J by 5 bases, with 14 bases between the two germline ends. The CDR3 is CASEVGLGDTQYF. The CDR3 region has the DNA TGTGCCAGCGAGGTGGGGCTGGGAGATACGCAGTATTTT.

This clone is a singleton in its sample. One end of the junction is discordant with germline, which a read error may explain. The chain has TRBV4-2 and TRBJ2-7; 9 bases fit TRBD1. Germline lookup yields CDR1 LGHNA and CDR2 YNFKEQ. The CDR3 extends over 16 amino acids. The CDR3 nucleotides read TGTGCCAGCAGCCCTGAATCGGGACAGGGATCCTCCGAGCAGTACTTC. Protein: CASSPESGQGSSEQYF.

The chain uses TRBV6-5 and TRBJ2-3, with 10 nucleotides matching TRBD1. The CDR3 spans 15 residues. J gave up 1 base and V 7 bases, and 5 bases lay outside the gene matches. In germline, CDR1 is MNHEY, CDR2 SVGAGI. The DNA for the CDR3 is TGTGCCAGCACGACCGGGACAGGGGGCACAGATACGCAGTATTTT. Its translation: CASTTGTGGTDTQYF.

This clone has a handful of counts. This sequence joins TRBV7-2 and TRBJ2-5, with no clear D. The V end was cut by 5 bases, the J end by 5 bases, with 9 bases between. Germline CDR1 and CDR2: SGHTA and FQGNSA. The CDR3 is made up of 12 amino acids. CDR3 nucleotides: TGTGCCAGCAGCCCGACACCGGAGACCCAGTACTTC. This encodes CASSPTPETQYF.

The chain has TRBV10-1 and TRBJ2-1, with TRBD1 matching 8 bases. The CDR3 extends over 11 amino acids. With V trimmed by 6 bases and J by 9 bases, 1 base remained unmatched. Germline CDR1 WNHNN, CDR2 SYGVQD (reference sequence). The CDR3, as DNA: TGCGCCAGCAGCCAGGGGGCTGAGCAGTTCTTC. It codes for CASSQGAEQFF.

The V call is TRBV30, the J call TRBJ2-7; no definite D call. The CDR3 is 12 amino acids. The germline CDR1 and CDR2 sequences are GTSNPN and SVGIG (reference sequence). Trimming cost V 4 bases and J 1 base, with 8 bases left between them. The CDR3 here is CAWIASSYEQYF. The CDR3, as DNA: TGTGCCTGGATCGCTAGTTCCTACGAGCAGTACTTC.

The V and J genes are TRBV30 and TRBJ2-1, with 11 bases matching TRBD2. Unmatched junction bases numbered 7, after V lost 5 bases and J lost 7 bases. The CDR3 contains 14 residues. Per germline, CDR1 GTSNPN and CDR2 SVGIG (reference sequence). CDR3 sequence reads: CAWQLAGVSNEQFF. The CDR3 coding sequence is TGTGCCTGGCAACTAGCGGGAGTTTCTAATGAGCAGTTCTTC.

The chain carries TRBV6-5 and TRBJ1-1, with 9 bases fitting TRBD1. The CDR3 has 13 residues. CDR1 is MNHEY and CDR2 is SVGAGI in the germline V gene. V lost 8 bases, J lost 7 bases, and 8 bases stayed unmatched. CDR3: CASQGTGIFEAFF. As DNA, the CDR3 is TGTGCCAGCCAAGGGACAGGGATCTTTGAAGCTTTCTTT.

V gene TRBV10-2 combines with J gene TRBJ2-6, with a possible D match to TRBD1 (5 bases). Germline V gene data show CDR1 as WSHSY and CDR2 as SAAADI. The CDR3 is made up of 14 amino acids. V was cut by 10 bases and J by 0 bases, with 10 bases left in between. The CDR3 DNA follows: TGCGCCATTTCCGACAGCTCTGGGGCCAACGTCCTGACTTTC. Its translation is CAISDSSGANVLTF.

Of note for this clone: This specimen includes other DNA sequences encoding the same CDR3. CDR3: CASSPGGSNTEAFF. The DNA of the CDR3 is TGTGCCAGCAGTCCGGGGGGTTCGAACACTGAAGCTTTCTTT. V is TRBV28 and J is TRBJ1-1; tentatively, D is TRBD1 (5 bases). V was shortened by 5 bases and J by 1 base, with 11 bases between the two germline ends. The CDR3 has 14 amino acids. Germline V gene sequence: CDR1 MDHEN, CDR2 SYDVKM.

The rearrangement uses TRBV5-4 and TRBJ1-2; 10 positions match TRBD1. Losses at the gene ends were 3 bases for V and 4 bases for J; bases not matched to a gene: 6. This CDR3 region has 15 residues. In germline, CDR1 is SGHNT, CDR2 YYREEE (reference sequence). For the CDR3, the DNA is TGTGCCAGCAGCTCCGACAGGGGGCGGACCTATGGCTACACCTTC. Translation: CASSSDRGRTYGYTF.

The V and J genes are TRBV6-5 and TRBJ2-7; possibly TRBD2 for D (5 bases). This CDR3 comprises 13 residues. Germline V gene data show CDR1 as MNHEY and CDR2 as SVGAGI. The V end was cut by 4 bases, the J end by 7 bases, with 14 bases between. In DNA form, the CDR3 reads TGTGCCAGCAGTTGGTCCGATCGGGGAGAGCAGTACTTC. It yields the protein CASSWSDRGEQYF.

The chain carries TRBV6-5 and TRBJ2-5; 10 bases are a match to TRBD1. CDR1 is MNHEY and CDR2 is SVGAGI in the germline V gene. With 0 bases clipped from V and 4 bases from J, the junction kept 2 bases outside the gene matches. The CDR3 is 15 amino acids. DNA of the CDR3: TGTGCCAGCAGTTACTCGACAGGGGGCTCAGAGACCCAGTACTTC. Its protein is CASSYSTGGSETQYF.

This rearrangement joins TRBV28 to TRBJ1-1; possibly TRBD1 for D (6 bases). With 3 bases removed from V and 5 bases from J, the gap between germline ends came to 19 bases. Germline V gives CDR1 MDHEN, CDR2 SYDVKM. This CDR3 region has 16 residues. CDR3 in DNA: TGTGCCAGCAGTTTTGGCGGCGCCTGGGGGCGGACTGAAGCTTTCTTT. Translating it yields CASSFGGAWGRTEAFF.

CDR3 region: CASSQVAGYYTF. CDR3 DNA sequence: TGTGCCAGCAGCCAAGTTGCAGGATACTACACCTTC. The chain couples TRBV3-1 (or the pseudogene TRBV3-2) to TRBJ1-2; D gene unclear. CDR3 length: 12 residues. Germline V gene sequence: CDR1 LGHDT, CDR2 YNNKEL (reference sequence). V was cut by 1 base and J by 10 bases, with 10 bases left in between.

For this clone: The same CDR3 arises from other DNA sequences in this sample as well. The V call is TRBV30, the J call TRBJ2-5, with no clear D. Between the trimmed V and J ends, which lost 2 bases and 5 bases, there was a span of 9 bases. CDR3 size: 12 residues. The germline V gene has CDR1 GTSNPN and CDR2 SVGIG (reference sequence). In DNA form, the CDR3 reads TGTGCCTGGAGTAGATCGAGGGAGACCCAGTACTTC. This sequence encodes CAWSRSRETQYF. Looking up the rest from reference TRBV30 and TRBJ2-5 gives the full variable domain: SQTIHQWPATLVQPVGSPLSLECTVEGTSNPNLYWYRQAAGRGLQLLFYSVGIGQISSEVPQNLSASRPQDRQFILSSKKLLLSDSGFYLCAWSRSRETQYFGPGTRLLVL.

The rearrangement joins TRBV19 to TRBJ1-4, with D unresolved. The V end was cut by 9 bases, the J end by 7 bases, with 9 bases between. This CDR3 region has 11 residues. Looked up from germline, CDR1 is LNHDA and CDR2 is SQIVND (reference sequence). DNA of the CDR3: TGTGCCAGCCGGTTCGGTGAAAAACTGTTTTTT. Residues: CASRFGEKLFF.

The chain carries TRBV19 and TRBJ1-2, with 8 positions matching TRBD1. J gave up 4 bases and V 4 bases, and 2 bases lay outside the gene matches. CDR3 length: 13 amino acids. From germline, CDR1 is LNHDA and CDR2 SQIVND (reference sequence). The CDR3 loop is CASSTGTGYGYTF. The CDR3 coding sequence is TGTGCCAGTAGTACCGGGACAGGCTATGGCTACACCTTC. The entire variable domain, with the rest obtained from reference TRBV19 and TRBJ1-2, is as follows: DGGITQSPKYLFRKEGQNVTLSCEQNLNHDAMYWYRQDPGQGLRLIYYSQIVNDFQKGDIAEGYSVSREKKESFPLTVTSAQKNPTAFYLCASSTGTGYGYTFGSGTRLTVV.